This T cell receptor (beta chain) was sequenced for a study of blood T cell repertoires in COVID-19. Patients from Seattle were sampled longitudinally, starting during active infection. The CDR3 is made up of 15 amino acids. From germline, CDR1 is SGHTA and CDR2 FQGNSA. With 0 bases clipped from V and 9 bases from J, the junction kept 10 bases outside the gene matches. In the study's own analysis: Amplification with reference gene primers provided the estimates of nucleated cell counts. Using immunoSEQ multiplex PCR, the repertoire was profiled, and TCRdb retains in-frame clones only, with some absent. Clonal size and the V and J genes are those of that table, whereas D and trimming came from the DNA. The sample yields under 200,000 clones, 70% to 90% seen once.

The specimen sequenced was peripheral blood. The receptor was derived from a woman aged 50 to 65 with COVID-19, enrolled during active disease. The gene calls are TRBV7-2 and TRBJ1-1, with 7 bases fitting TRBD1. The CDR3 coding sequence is TGTGCCAGCAGCTTAGCGGAGGGGGCGTCGTTACAAGCTTTCTTT. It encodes CASSLAEGASLQAFF.